One sample yielded the 5 T cell receptor beta chains listed below, sequenced in a study of CD8 T cells in ankylosing spondylitis. Whole-study results and caveats: Characteristic, it appeared, of ankylosing spondylitis blood was a TCR beta motif of several highly homologous variants.

TCRdb reprocessed the 5' RACE reads with MiXCR, giving one entry per CDR3 protein. The sample includes around 890,000 distinct CDR3 sequences, approximately 10% of them seen just once. No antigens are known for them. Material for sequencing was blood, either unsorted or a sorted T cell fraction (not recorded which). These receptors were obtained from a male donor with ankylosing spondylitis.

This clonotype has more than one count but fewer than ten. The rearrangement joins TRBV7-2 to TRBJ1-6; 7 bases match TRBD1. Trimming cost V 5 bases and J 6 bases; bases outside gene matches: 10. The CDR3 has 16 amino acids. Germline loops: CDR1 SGHTA, CDR2 FQGNSA. DNA for the CDR3: TGTGCCAGCAGCCCTAGGCCAACAGGGGCTAATTCACCCCTCCACTTT. Translation: CASSPRPTGANSPLHF.

This clonotype was recorded many times. The chain has TRBV6-5 and TRBJ1-3; D is unresolved. From germline, CDR1 is MNHEY and CDR2 SVGAGI. This CDR3 contains 14 residues. V lost 2 bases, J lost 1 base, and 6 bases lay in between. The CDR3 loop reads CASSYLGSGNTIYF. For the CDR3, the DNA is TGTGCCAGCAGTTACCTAGGGTCTGGAAACACCATATATTTT.

This clonotype was detected only a few times. In DNA, the CDR3 is TGTGCCAGCAGTCGGGACTCCCTGGGGACCCAGTACTTC. Its protein is CASSRDSLGTQYF. The chain carries TRBV6-1 and TRBJ2-5, with TRBD2 as a possible D gene (6 bases). Trimming cost V 5 bases and J 7 bases, with 14 bases left between them. This CDR3 is built from 13 residues. Germline loops: CDR1 MNHNS, CDR2 SASEGT.

The genes are TRBV10-3 and TRBJ2-1; D is possibly TRBD1 (5 bases). The germline V gene has CDR1 ENHRY and CDR2 SYGVKD. CDR3 size: 17 residues. V was shortened by 3 bases and J by 0 bases, with 15 bases between the two germline ends. CDR3 sequence reads: CAISDVVGRRSYNEQFF. CDR3 bases: TGTGCCATCAGTGATGTTGTGGGGCGACGCTCCTACAATGAGCAGTTCTTC.

This clonotype was detected a few times. CDR3 sequence reads: CASSSMGQGHTEAFF. CDR3 coding DNA: TGCGCCAGCAGCTCGATGGGACAGGGTCACACTGAAGCTTTCTTT. V usage is TRBV5-1 and J usage is TRBJ1-1; 9 nucleotides line up with TRBD1. The CDR3 runs 15 residues. Looked up from germline, CDR1 is SGHRS and CDR2 is YFSETQ. V lost 3 bases and J lost 3; bases outside the gene matches: 6.